The clone carrying this TCR beta chain was seen more than once but under ten times. The antigen is not known. The sample is drawn from a study of beta chain features in type 1 diabetes. The entirety of the isolated RNA underwent reverse transcription, so expressed TCRB transcripts were sequenced. Only in-frame clones appear in the TCRdb table, and some are missing; sequencing was by immunoSEQ multiplex PCR. The sample shows about 160,000 clones, 6.5% to 10% of them seen only once. Study observations and caveats: Patients' naive, central memory and Treg TCRB repertoires seemed closer to one another than those of healthy donors. People with Type 1 diabetes carried modestly yet significantly shorter TCRB CDR3s in all four CD4+ subsets.

This clonotype originated in a woman aged 18-29 years with type 1 diabetes. Sample: central memory CD4+ T cells from blood.

This CDR3 reads CASSLTERWGNTIYF. DNA of the CDR3: TGTGCCAGCAGTCTTACAGAAAGGTGGGGAAACACCATATATTTT. The rearrangement joins TRBV9 to TRBJ1-3; D ambiguous. The CDR3 loop spans 15 amino acids. Trimming left V 5 bases short and J 4 bases short, with 16 bases between. Germline-derived CDR1 and CDR2 are SGDLS and YYNGEE. Supplemented by reference TRBV9 and TRBJ1-3, the full variable domain reads DSGVTQTPKHLITATGQRVTLRCSPRSGDLSVYWYQQSLDQGLQFLIQYYNGEERAKGNILERFSAQQFPDLHSELNLSSLELGDSALYFCASSLTERWGNTIYFGEGSWLTVV.